This T cell receptor (beta chain) emerged from a study of blood T cell repertoires in COVID-19 (dated by TCRdb to the early 2020s). Study-level background: Samples from collaborators originated in the United States, Italy and Spain and spanned both the acute and convalescent phases of COVID-19. Where HLA class I and class II types were available, the types were taken from metadata supplied by the sample provider, not from assay-based typing. The sample metadata nearly always contained a de-identified subject ID, COVID-19 status, age in years and sex. The repertoires were made available in a free public database intended to serve as a resource for research on the immune response to SARS-CoV-2. The material from the prospective study consisted of cDNA or gDNA derived from T cells, B-cell-depleted T cells, or PBMCs. Subjects who had been exposed to COVID-19, were actively infected with it, or had recovered from it provided the deeply sampled blood TCRbeta repertoires that made up the dataset. The samples were drawn from the first 160 participants of the ongoing ImmuneRACE study and from more than 1,000 subjects provided by 6 global collaborators. On the study overall, not on this receptor specifically: Clinical and demographic metadata were provided uncurated, with the amount varying by source and participant.

Concerning this clone: This clone's antigen is unknown. One base away there is no much larger clone; base qualities are not given.

The collaborating institutions used their own protocols to collect whole blood in K2EDTA tubes. Collaborator samples were shipped for TCRbeta analysis as frozen whole blood, isolated PBMCs, or DNA extracted from either sample type. The immunoSEQ Assay, a bias-controlled multiplex PCR, was used to amplify TCRbeta CDR3 regions from genomic DNA. Regarding the original processing steps: Within the assay, amplification of reference gene primers was used to estimate how many nucleated cells each sample contained. To quantify the absolute abundance of each unique TCRbeta CDR3 rearrangement, sequence reads were collapsed and filtered. For each sample, productive Simpson clonality was calculated by taking the square root of Simpson's diversity index across productive rearrangements. Imported from immuneACCESS, the table was reduced by TCRdb to in-frame sequences with V and J called. These copies leave out some clones; in studies compared against another copy, an unresolved V gene accounts for under half, and the cause of the remainder is not known. From that table come the V and J calls and clone size; the DNA was used to work out D and trimming. Within this sample are over 11,000 clones, with 90% of them counted one time only. 7.5% to 10% of the sample comes from the top ten.

The sample comprised peripheral blood. This TCR derives from a human donor in a cohort sampled during active COVID-19.

The nucleotide sequence reads TGTGCCAGCAGACAGGGGCGTTTATCGAACACCGGGGAGCTGTTTTTT. This encodes CASRQGRLSNTGELFF. The sequence joins TRBV19 to TRBJ2-2, with 8 bases in between that match TRBD1. Counted from cysteine to phenylalanine, this CDR3 has 16 amino acids. CDR3 DNA is the only sequence kept; it has 48 bases, read in frame from the first base. Sequences LNHDA (CDR1) and SQIVND (CDR2) are obtained from the germline V gene (reference sequence). Trimming leaves V shorter by 9 bases and J shorter by 0 bases, with the junction holding 9 bases beyond the gene matches.